Listed here are 19 T cell receptor beta chains from one sample, sequenced in a study of blood T cell repertoires in COVID-19. Assay: immunoSEQ multiplex PCR; the TCRdb copy retains only in-frame clones and omits some. The sample shows some 290,000 clones, approximately 90% of them seen only once. Sequencing was carried out using peripheral blood. The receptors shown here come from a woman in her fifties or sixties who had recovered from COVID-19.

This clone occurred a few times. The chain couples TRBV4-3 to TRBJ2-3; maybe TRBD1 (5 bases). Trimming cost V 3 bases and J 1 base, with 14 bases left between them. The CDR3 totals 16 residues. The germline gives CDR1 LGHNA, CDR2 YSLEER. CDR3 loop: CASSQGYGHGTDTQYF. The CDR3 DNA reads TGCGCCAGCAGCCAGGGGTACGGACACGGCACAGATACGCAGTATTTT.

This sequence joins TRBV28 and TRBJ2-5; 11 bases match TRBD1. After removal of 4 bases from V and 5 bases from J, the junction contained 3 bases not matched to a gene. The CDR3 loop spans 14 amino acids. Germline CDR1 MDHEN, CDR2 SYDVKM. CDR3: CASSSGQGVETQYF. The CDR3, as DNA: TGTGCCAGCAGTTCGGGACAGGGGGTCGAGACCCAGTACTTC.

This clone was counted only a few times. The chain uses TRBV5-1 and TRBJ1-2, with 7 nucleotides matching TRBD1. From germline, CDR1 is SGHRS and CDR2 YFSETQ. The V and J ends lost 7 bases and 0 bases, in that order; junction bases with no gene match: 9. This CDR3 comprises 15 residues. The CDR3, as DNA: TGCGCCAGCGCGTCGGGAGGGACAGCTAACTATGGCTACACCTTC. As protein: CASASGGTANYGYTF.

The chain uses TRBV11-2 and TRBJ1-1; D perhaps matches TRBD1 (5 bases). Germline V gives CDR1 SGHAT, CDR2 FQNNGV. Deletions cut 5 bases from V and 11 bases from J, with 18 bases between. The CDR3 sequence is 13 residues long. CDR3 amino acids: CASSPQSGGRAFF. CDR3 DNA: TGTGCCAGCAGCCCTCAATCGGGGGGGAGGGCTTTCTTT.

This chain links TRBV5-5 with TRBJ1-2; no firm D call. The CDR3 consists of 15 residues. Trimming removed 1 base from V and 2 bases from J, with 12 bases in between. CDR1 is SGHKS and CDR2 is YYEKEE in the germline V gene (reference sequence). This CDR3 is CASSLKHAGNYGYTF. The DNA of the CDR3 is TGTGCCAGCAGCTTGAAGCATGCGGGGAACTATGGCTACACCTTC.

The chain links TRBV18 to TRBJ1-1; tentative D call: TRBD1 (5 bases). The CDR3 extends over 15 amino acids. The V gene's germline CDR1 is KGHSH and CDR2 LQKENI. V dropped 3 bases and J dropped 1 base, with 12 bases sitting between them. CDR3 sequence reads: CASSPETGGNTEAFF. The CDR3 nucleotides read TGTGCCAGCTCACCGGAAACAGGCGGGAACACTGAAGCTTTCTTT.

CDR3: CAWNPSGASYNSPLHF. CDR3 sequence (DNA): TGTGCCTGGAACCCCTCAGGGGCCTCCTATAATTCACCCCTCCACTTT. The J gene is TRBJ1-6, the V gene TRBV30; a possible D gene is TRBD1 (6 bases). Germline-derived CDR1 and CDR2 are GTSNPN and SVGIG (reference sequence). The CDR3 extends over 16 amino acids. With 4 bases removed from V and 0 bases from J, the gap between germline ends came to 13 bases.

The chain employs TRBV28 and TRBJ1-1; D is unresolved. Deletions cut 1 base from V and 1 base from J, with 16 bases between. The CDR3 contains 17 residues. Germline-derived CDR1 and CDR2 are MDHEN and SYDVKM. The chain's CDR3 is CASSLSADSGRNTEAFF. The CDR3 DNA follows: TGTGCCAGCAGTTTATCGGCAGATAGCGGCAGGAACACTGAAGCTTTCTTT.

The J gene is TRBJ1-2, the V gene TRBV28, with D perhaps matching TRBD1 (6 bases). V lost 5 bases and J lost 4, with 20 bases in between. In germline, CDR1 is MDHEN, CDR2 SYDVKM. This CDR3 is 16 amino acids long. DNA for the CDR3: TGTGCCAGCAGTCCCCTGGGGGCGGCAGGGCTCTATGGCTACACCTTC. Amino acids: CASSPLGAAGLYGYTF.

The rearrangement uses TRBV4-2 and TRBJ1-3; 9 positions agree with TRBD1. The CDR3 consists of 17 residues. Per germline, CDR1 LGHNA and CDR2 YNFKEQ. Trimming at V came to 0 bases and at J to 0 bases, leaving 3 bases not matched to a gene. CDR3 amino acids: CASSQEGTGISGNTIYF. CDR3 nucleotide sequence: TGTGCCAGCAGCCAAGAGGGGACAGGGATCTCTGGAAACACCATATATTTT.

The chain uses TRBV30 and TRBJ1-5, with D possibly TRBD1 on 5 matching bases. Trimming shortened V by 3 bases and J by 7 bases, and 16 bases separated the two germline ends. The CDR3 totals 14 residues. Germline lookup yields CDR1 GTSNPN and CDR2 SVGIG (reference sequence). For the CDR3, the DNA is TGTGCCTGGAGAGTAGGGACGGGGGACCAGCCCCAGCATTTT. It encodes CAWRVGTGDQPQHF.

This sequence joins TRBV5-1 and TRBJ1-2; maybe TRBD1 (6 bases). CDR3 length: 14 amino acids. Germline V CDR1 and CDR2: SGHRS, YFSETQ. With 4 bases removed from V and 2 bases from J, the gap between germline ends came to 12 bases. The CDR3 region has the DNA TGCGCCAGCAGCCCGGGGGGCCTAAACTATGGCTACACCTTC. Encoded protein: CASSPGGLNYGYTF.

V usage is TRBV9 and J usage is TRBJ2-2; weak D call: TRBD2 (5 bases). V lost 0 bases and J 7 bases, leaving 10 bases between the germline ends. Per the germline V gene, CDR1 is SGDLS and CDR2 is YYNGEE. The CDR3 sequence is 14 residues long. The CDR3 reads CASSVVLAGGELFF. Here the CDR3 DNA reads TGTGCCAGCAGCGTAGTGTTGGCGGGCGGGGAGCTGTTTTTT.

The chain joins TRBV28 to TRBJ1-4, with a possible D match to TRBD1 (5 bases). Germline values: CDR1 MDHEN, CDR2 SYDVKM. The CDR3 consists of 19 residues. The germline V and J ends were trimmed by 3 bases and 1 base, with 21 bases remaining between them. The CDR3 protein is CASSLISGAGGGTNEKLFF. DNA for the CDR3: TGTGCCAGCAGTTTGATTAGCGGGGCCGGGGGGGGAACTAATGAAAAACTGTTTTTT.

The rearrangement joins TRBV24-1 to TRBJ2-1, with 7 nucleotides matching TRBD1. CDR3 length: 14 residues. Germline CDR1 is KGHDR and CDR2 is SFDVKD. The junction had 1 base not matched to a gene; V was cut back by 3 bases and J by 3 bases. CDR3: CATSDRDSYNEQFF. CDR3 DNA sequence: TGTGCCACCAGTGATAGGGACAGCTACAATGAGCAGTTCTTC.

The chain carries TRBV28 and TRBJ2-3; 9 bases match TRBD2. This CDR3 region has 14 residues. With 7 bases clipped from V and 2 bases from J, the junction kept 4 bases outside the gene matches. The V gene's germline CDR1 is MDHEN and CDR2 SYDVKM. DNA for the CDR3: TGTGCCAGCATGCTAGCGGGGACCACAGATACGCAGTATTTT. Translating it yields CASMLAGTTDTQYF. Full variable domain (outside the CDR3, taken from reference TRBV28 and TRBJ2-3): DVKVTQSSRYLVKRTGEKVFLECVQDMDHENMFWYRQDPGLGLRLIYFSYDVKMKEKGDIPEGYSVSREKKERFSLILESASTNQTSMYLCASMLAGTTDTQYFGPGTRLTVL.

The chain is built from TRBV6-5 and TRBJ1-1; D is ambiguous. The CDR3 spans 14 residues. V was pared by 0 bases and J by 3 bases, with 8 bases between. Germline V CDR1 and CDR2: MNHEY, SVGAGI. The CDR3 sequence: CASSYSRAYTEAFF. The CDR3 nucleotides read TGTGCCAGCAGTTACTCGAGGGCTTACACTGAAGCTTTCTTT.

This clone was recorded only once. The chain has TRBV28 and TRBJ2-7; D is possibly TRBD1 (6 bases). The CDR3 has 14 amino acids. CDR1 is MDHEN, CDR2 SYDVKM, per germline. V was pared by 8 bases and J by 3 bases, with 17 bases between. The CDR3 DNA sequence: TGTGCCAGCCACCCCCCGGCAGGGGACTACGAGCAGTACTTC. Translated, it gives CASHPPAGDYEQYF.

The gene calls are TRBV6-5 and TRBJ2-7, with 8 bases that match TRBD1. Germline CDR1 is MNHEY and CDR2 is SVGAGI. This CDR3 contains 12 residues. With 6 bases clipped from V and 9 bases from J, the junction kept 7 bases outside the gene matches. The CDR3 DNA is TGTGCCAGCAGCATTGACAGGGGAAGGCAGTACTTC. Residues: CASSIDRGRQYF.